Included here is one T cell receptor (beta chain) sequence, with context. Its specificity is unknown. The source of the sample is a study of a mutant IDH1 vaccine in newly diagnosed glioma. Study-level information: Initiation of the vaccine course occurred 4-6 weeks after radiotherapy alone, or alongside temozolomide cycles. Of treated patients, roughly 62% were men and about 40% women, averaging roughly 40 years. Points from the study as a whole: Alterations occurring in top peripheral T cell clonotypes seemed unrelated to pseudoprogression.

Using immunoSEQ multiplex PCR, the repertoire was profiled, and TCRdb retains in-frame clones only, with some absent. The table lists 42,000 or so clones, approximately 83% of them singletons. The CDR3 is 15 amino acids. Per germline, CDR1 SGDLS and CDR2 YYNGEE. V lost 4 bases and J lost 4; bases outside the gene matches: 6. Time point given: week 35, safety follow-up. Alongside topical imiquimod, each dose of vaccine comprised 300 ug of mutant IDH1 20-mer peptide. The chain uses TRBV9 and TRBJ1-4; the match to TRBD1 covers 8 bases. The TCR originated in a woman in her forties or fifties with glioma. The starting material was PBMCs, obtained from a glioma patient whose treatment included an IDH1 peptide vaccine. CDR3 protein: CASSTRTGINEKLFF. CDR3 DNA sequence: TGTGCCAGCAGCACCCGGACAGGGATTAATGAAAAACTGTTTTTT.